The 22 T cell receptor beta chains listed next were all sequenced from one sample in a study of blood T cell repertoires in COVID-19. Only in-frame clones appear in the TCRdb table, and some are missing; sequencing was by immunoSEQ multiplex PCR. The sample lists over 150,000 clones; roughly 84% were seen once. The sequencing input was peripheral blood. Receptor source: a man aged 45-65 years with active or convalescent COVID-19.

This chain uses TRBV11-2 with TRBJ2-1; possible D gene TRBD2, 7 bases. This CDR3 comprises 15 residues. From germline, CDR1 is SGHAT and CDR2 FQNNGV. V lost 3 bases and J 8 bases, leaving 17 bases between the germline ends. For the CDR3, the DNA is TGTGCCAGCAGCTTGGCGGGGGCGCTTTACGATGAGCAGTTCTTC. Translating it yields CASSLAGALYDEQFF.

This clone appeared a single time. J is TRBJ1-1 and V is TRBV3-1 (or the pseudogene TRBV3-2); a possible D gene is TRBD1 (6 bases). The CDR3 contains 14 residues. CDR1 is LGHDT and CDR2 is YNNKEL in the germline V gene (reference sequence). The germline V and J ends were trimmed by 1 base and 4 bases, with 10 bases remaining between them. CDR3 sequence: CASSQVRDTTEAFF. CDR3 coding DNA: TGTGCCAGCAGCCAAGTCCGGGACACCACTGAAGCTTTCTTT.

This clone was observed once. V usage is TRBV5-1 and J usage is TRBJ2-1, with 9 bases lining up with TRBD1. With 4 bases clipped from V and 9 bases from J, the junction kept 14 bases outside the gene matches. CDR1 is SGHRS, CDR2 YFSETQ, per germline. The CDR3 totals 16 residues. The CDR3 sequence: CASSTRGGQGNGEQFF. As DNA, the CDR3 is TGCGCCAGCAGCACCCGAGGGGGACAGGGTAACGGTGAGCAGTTCTTC.

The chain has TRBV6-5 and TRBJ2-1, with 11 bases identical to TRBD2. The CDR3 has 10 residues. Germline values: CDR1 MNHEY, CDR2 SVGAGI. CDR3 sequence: CASGRARQFF. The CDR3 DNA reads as TGTGCTAGCGGGAGGGCCCGGCAGTTCTTC.

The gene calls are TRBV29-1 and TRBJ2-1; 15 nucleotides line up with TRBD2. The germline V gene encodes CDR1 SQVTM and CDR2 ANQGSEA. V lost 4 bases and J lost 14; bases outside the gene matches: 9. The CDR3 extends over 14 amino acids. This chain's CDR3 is CSVARTSGRVGKFF. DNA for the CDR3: TGCAGCGTTGCTCGGACTAGCGGGAGGGTTGGAAAGTTCTTC.

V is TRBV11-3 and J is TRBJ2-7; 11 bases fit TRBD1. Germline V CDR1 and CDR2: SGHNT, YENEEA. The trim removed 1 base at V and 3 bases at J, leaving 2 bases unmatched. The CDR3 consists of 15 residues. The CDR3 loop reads CASSLAGTGGYEQYF. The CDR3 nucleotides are TGTGCCAGCAGCTTAGCTGGGACAGGGGGCTACGAGCAGTACTTC.

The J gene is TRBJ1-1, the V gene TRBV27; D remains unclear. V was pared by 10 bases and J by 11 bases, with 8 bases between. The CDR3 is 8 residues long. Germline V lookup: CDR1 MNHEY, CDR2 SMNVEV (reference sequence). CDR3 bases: TGTGCCATCCACCAGGCTTTCTTT. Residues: CAIHQAFF.

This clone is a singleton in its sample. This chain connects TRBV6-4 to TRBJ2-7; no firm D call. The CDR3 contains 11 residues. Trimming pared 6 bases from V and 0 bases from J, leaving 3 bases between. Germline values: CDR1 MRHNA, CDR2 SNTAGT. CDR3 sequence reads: CASRASYEQYF. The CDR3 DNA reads TGTGCCAGCAGGGCCTCCTACGAGCAGTACTTC.

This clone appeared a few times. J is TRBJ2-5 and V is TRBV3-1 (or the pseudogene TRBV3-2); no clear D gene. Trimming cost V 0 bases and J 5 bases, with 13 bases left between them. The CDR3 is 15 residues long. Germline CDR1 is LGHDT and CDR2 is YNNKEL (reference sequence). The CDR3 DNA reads TGTGCCAGCAGCCAAGATCTTGTGGCGAGGGAGACCCAGTACTTC. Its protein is CASSQDLVARETQYF.

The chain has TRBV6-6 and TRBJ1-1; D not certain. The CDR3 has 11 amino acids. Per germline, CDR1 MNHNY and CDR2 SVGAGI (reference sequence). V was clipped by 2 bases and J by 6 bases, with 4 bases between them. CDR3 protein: CASSYDSEAFF. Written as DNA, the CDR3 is TGTGCCAGCAGTTACGACTCTGAAGCTTTCTTT.

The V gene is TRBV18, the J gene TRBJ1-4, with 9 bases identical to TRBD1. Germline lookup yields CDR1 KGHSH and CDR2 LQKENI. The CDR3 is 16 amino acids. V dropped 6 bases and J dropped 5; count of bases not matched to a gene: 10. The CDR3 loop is CASSPTAGTGNEKLFF. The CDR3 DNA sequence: TGTGCCAGCTCCCCGACCGCGGGGACAGGGAATGAAAAACTGTTTTTT.

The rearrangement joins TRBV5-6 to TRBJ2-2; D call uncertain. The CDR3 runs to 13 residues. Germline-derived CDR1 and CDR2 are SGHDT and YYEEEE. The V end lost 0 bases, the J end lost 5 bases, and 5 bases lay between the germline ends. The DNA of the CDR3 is TGTGCCAGCAGCTTGGTAGCAACCGGGGAGCTGTTTTTT. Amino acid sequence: CASSLVATGELFF.

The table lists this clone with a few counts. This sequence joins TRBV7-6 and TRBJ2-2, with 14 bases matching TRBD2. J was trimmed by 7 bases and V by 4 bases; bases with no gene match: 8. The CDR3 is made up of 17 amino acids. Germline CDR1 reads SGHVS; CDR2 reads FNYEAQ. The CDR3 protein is CASSSGLAGGRDGELFF. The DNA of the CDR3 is TGTGCCAGCAGCTCAGGACTAGCGGGAGGTCGTGACGGGGAGCTGTTTTTT.

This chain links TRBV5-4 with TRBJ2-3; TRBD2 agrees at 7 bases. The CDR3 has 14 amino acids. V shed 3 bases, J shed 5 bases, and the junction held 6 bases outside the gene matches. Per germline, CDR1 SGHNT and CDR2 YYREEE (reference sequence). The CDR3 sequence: CASSSPSGEDTQYF. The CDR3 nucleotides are TGTGCCAGCAGCTCCCCTAGCGGAGAAGATACGCAGTATTTT.

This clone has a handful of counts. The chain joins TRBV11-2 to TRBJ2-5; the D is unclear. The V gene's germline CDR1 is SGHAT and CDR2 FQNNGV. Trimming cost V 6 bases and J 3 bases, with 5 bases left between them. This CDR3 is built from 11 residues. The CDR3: CASSFEETQYF. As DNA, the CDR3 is TGTGCCAGCAGTTTCGAAGAGACCCAGTACTTC.

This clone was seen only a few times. CDR3 loop: CASSLHRGPNQPQHF. The CDR3 DNA is TGTGCCAGCAGCTTACACAGGGGGCCCAATCAGCCCCAGCATTTT. The chain has TRBV7-8 and TRBJ1-5; TRBD1 agrees at 9 bases. The CDR3 has 15 amino acids. Germline lookup yields CDR1 SGHVS and CDR2 FQNEAQ. V was clipped by 2 bases and J by 3 bases; unmatched bases: 2.

CDR3 loop: CASTFSNEQFF. The CDR3 DNA reads as TGTGCCAGCACCTTCTCCAATGAGCAGTTCTTC. This rearrangement joins TRBV7-9 to TRBJ2-1; D is unclear. The CDR3 covers 11 residues. Per germline, CDR1 SEHNR and CDR2 FQNEAQ (reference sequence). The germline V and J ends were trimmed by 7 bases and 6 bases, with 7 bases remaining between them.

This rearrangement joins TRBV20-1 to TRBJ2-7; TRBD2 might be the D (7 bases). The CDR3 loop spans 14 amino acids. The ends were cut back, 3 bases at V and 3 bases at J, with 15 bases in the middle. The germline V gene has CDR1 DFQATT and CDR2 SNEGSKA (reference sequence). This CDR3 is CSASRAGAYYEQYF. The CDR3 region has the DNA TGCAGTGCTAGTCGGGCGGGGGCATACTACGAGCAGTACTTC.

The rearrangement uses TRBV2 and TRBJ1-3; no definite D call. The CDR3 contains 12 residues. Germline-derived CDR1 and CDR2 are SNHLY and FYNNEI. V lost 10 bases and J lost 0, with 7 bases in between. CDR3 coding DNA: TGTGCCATCACACACTCTGGAAACACCATATATTTT. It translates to CAITHSGNTIYF.

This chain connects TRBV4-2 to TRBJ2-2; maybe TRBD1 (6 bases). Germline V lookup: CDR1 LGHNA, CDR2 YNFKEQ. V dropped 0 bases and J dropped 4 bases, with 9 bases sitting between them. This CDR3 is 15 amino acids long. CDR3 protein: CASSQEYRVTGELFF. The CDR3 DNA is TGTGCCAGCAGCCAAGAGTACAGGGTCACCGGGGAGCTGTTTTTT.

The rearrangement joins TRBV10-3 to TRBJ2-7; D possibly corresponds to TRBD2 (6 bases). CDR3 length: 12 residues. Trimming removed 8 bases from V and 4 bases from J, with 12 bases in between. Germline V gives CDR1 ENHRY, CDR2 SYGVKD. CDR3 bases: TGTGCCATCTCCCCAGGGAGGTACGAGCAGTACTTC. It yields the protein CAISPGRYEQYF.

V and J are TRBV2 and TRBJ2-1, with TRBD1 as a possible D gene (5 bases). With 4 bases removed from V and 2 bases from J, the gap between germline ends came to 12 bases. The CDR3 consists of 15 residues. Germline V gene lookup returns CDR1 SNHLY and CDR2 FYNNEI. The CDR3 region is CASSVEAGTYNEQFF. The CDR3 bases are TGTGCCAGCAGTGTTGAGGCAGGGACCTACAATGAGCAGTTCTTC.